Listed below are T cell receptor beta chains from one sample, sequenced in a study of T cells after yellow fever vaccination. TCRdb re-analysed the 5' RACE reads in MiXCR, keeping a single row per CDR3 protein. Here the sample spans around 310,000 distinct CDR3 sequences, approximately 4.2% being singletons. The starting material was PBMCs, obtained 5 days after the yellow fever booster vaccination. All receptors come from a man between 18 and 29 years old who received the YFV17D yellow fever vaccine. Both conserved end residues are part of each CDR3. The D gene is left open where the match is weak. Not all rows give a size; the values are once, few, many and, for expanded clones, a class.

J	D	V	size	CDR3	DNA
TRBJ2-1	TRBD2	TRBV20-1	many	CSESGGAGNEQFF	TGCAGCGAGAGCGGGGGGGCGGGGAATGAGCAGTTCTTC
TRBJ1-2	TRBD1	TRBV7-2	few	CASSPARGGEVFGYTF	TGTGCCAGCAGCCCGGCCCGAGGGGGCGAAGTTTTTGGCTACACCTTC
TRBJ2-2	TRBD1	TRBV7-9	many	CASSLLGRGPDNVYTGELFF	TGTGCCAGCAGCTTGCTGGGCAGGGGGCCTGATAATGTGTACACCGGGGAGCTGTTTTTT
TRBJ2-1	-	TRBV5-1	-	CASSPTRGSEQFF	TGCGCCAGCAGCCCCACCCGAGGTAGTGAGCAGTTCTTC
TRBJ2-3	-	TRBV6-1	few	CASSWTATDTQYF	TGTGCCAGCAGTTGGACAGCCACAGATACGCAGTATTTT
TRBJ2-1	-	TRBV19	few	CASRTAGARGEQFF	TGTGCCAGTAGAACGGCGGGGGCCAGGGGTGAGCAGTTCTTC
TRBJ1-4	TRBD1	TRBV4-1	-	CASSQGDRKNEKLFF	TGCGCCAGCAGCCAAGGGGACAGGAAGAATGAAAAACTGTTTTTT
TRBJ2-2	TRBD2	TRBV12-3/TRBV12-4	few	CASRPQGLVAGELFF	TGTGCCAGCAGACCCCAAGGACTAGTCGCCGGGGAGCTGTTTTTT
TRBJ2-2	TRBD1	TRBV15	-	CATSRETGDTGELFF	TGTGCCACCAGCAGGGAGACAGGGGACACCGGGGAGCTGTTTTTT
TRBJ2-1	-	TRBV10-2	few	CATWGPNEQFF	TGCGCCACCTGGGGCCCCAATGAGCAGTTCTTC
TRBJ1-6	TRBD1	TRBV23-1	few	CASSPSGTGFFPLHF	TGCGCCAGCAGTCCCTCGGGGACAGGGTTCTTTCCCCTCCACTTT
TRBJ1-3	-	TRBV4-3	many	CASSQDGYTIYF	TGCGCCAGCAGCCAAGACGGGTACACCATATATTTT
TRBJ2-7	-	TRBV4-3	-	CASSQDRGVPSYEQYF	TGCGCCAGCAGCCAAGATCGTGGGGTACCCTCCTACGAGCAGTACTTC
TRBJ1-1	-	TRBV29-1	-	CSVEKGLNTEAFF	TGCAGCGTTGAGAAGGGTCTGAACACTGAAGCTTTCTTT
TRBJ2-6	-	TRBV6-2/TRBV6-3	many	CATHRQLTGANVLTF	TGTGCCACCCATCGGCAACTAACTGGGGCCAACGTCCTGACTTTC
TRBJ1-2	-	TRBV28	few	CASNLANYGYTF	TGTGCCAGCAACTTGGCTAACTATGGCTACACCTTC
TRBJ2-3	-	TRBV7-9	-	CASRGGVSFTDTQYF	TGTGCCAGCAGGGGGGGTGTGTCATTCACAGATACGCAGTATTTT
TRBJ2-5	TRBD1	TRBV5-1	-	CASSLALDRAGETQYF	TGCGCCAGCAGCTTGGCCCTGGACAGGGCGGGAGAGACCCAGTACTTC
TRBJ1-5	TRBD1	TRBV7-7	many	CASSRDRGDSNQPQHF	TGTGCCAGCAGCCGGGACAGGGGGGATAGCAATCAGCCCCAGCATTTT
TRBJ2-7	-	TRBV6-2/TRBV6-3	few	CASRQDTLNYEQYF	TGTGCCAGTCGGCAGGACACCCTTAACTACGAGCAGTACTTC
TRBJ2-3	-	TRBV12-3/TRBV12-4	few	CASKGFGTDTQYF	TGTGCCAGCAAGGGTTTTGGCACAGATACGCAGTATTTT
TRBJ2-7	TRBD1	TRBV9	-	CASSGGQGASYEQYF	TGTGCCAGCAGCGGTGGACAGGGGGCTTCCTACGAGCAGTACTTC
TRBJ2-5	-	TRBV28	many	CASSRAGVETQYF	TGTGCCAGCAGCAGAGCAGGGGTGGAGACCCAGTACTTC
TRBJ2-2	TRBD1	TRBV7-2	few	CASSLGQATTGELFF	TGTGCCAGCAGCTTGGGACAGGCGACCACCGGGGAGCTGTTTTTT
TRBJ1-1	-	TRBV7-6	many	CASSQMRGKNTEAFF	TGTGCCAGCAGCCAAATGAGAGGGAAGAACACTGAAGCTTTCTTT
TRBJ2-2	-	TRBV6-4	few	CASRQRTTAGELFF	TGTGCCAGCCGACAAAGGACTACCGCCGGGGAGCTGTTTTTT
TRBJ1-5	TRBD1	TRBV6-5	few	CASMRGPNQPQHF	TGTGCCAGCATGAGGGGGCCTAATCAGCCCCAGCATTTT
TRBJ2-4	-	TRBV7-2	many	CASSSLGWAAQYF	TGTGCCAGCAGCTCCTTGGGGTGGGCAGCGCAGTACTTC
TRBJ2-7	-	TRBV6-2/TRBV6-3	many	CASRPRGYEQYF	TGTGCCAGCAGACCACGCGGCTACGAGCAGTACTTC
TRBJ2-7	TRBD1	TRBV7-2	few	CASSLVGTDTYEQYF	TGTGCCAGCAGCTTAGTGGGGACAGATACCTACGAGCAGTACTTC
TRBJ2-3	-	TRBV7-9	-	CASSPPVGTQYF	TGTGCCAGCAGTCCTCCCGTGGGTACGCAGTATTTT
TRBJ2-1	-	TRBV4-3	few	CASSHEQGPAPNEQFF	TGCGCCAGCAGCCATGAACAGGGCCCTGCCCCAAATGAGCAGTTCTTC
TRBJ2-5	TRBD2	TRBV6-6	-	CASSYGSSGGQETQYF	TGTGCCAGCAGTTACGGGTCTAGCGGGGGCCAAGAGACCCAGTACTTC
TRBJ1-5	-	TRBV30	-	CAWSSWDSNQPQHF	TGTGCCTGGTCCTCGTGGGATAGCAATCAGCCCCAGCATTTT
TRBJ1-4	-	TRBV20-1	few	CSARVNRPVGEKLFF	TGCAGTGCTAGAGTAAATCGGCCGGTAGGCGAAAAACTGTTTTTT
TRBJ2-7	TRBD1	TRBV19	-	CASSIDRGQEQYF	TGTGCCAGTAGTATCGACAGGGGGCAGGAGCAGTACTTC
TRBJ1-1	-	TRBV4-3	few	CASRPIPGSNTEAFF	TGCGCCAGCAGACCAATCCCGGGATCGAACACTGAAGCTTTCTTT
TRBJ1-5	TRBD1	TRBV6-2/TRBV6-3	-	CASGQAQPQHF	TGTGCCTCAGGACAGGCCCAGCCCCAGCATTTT
TRBJ1-1	-	TRBV20-1	-	CSASLSNTEAFF	TGCAGTGCTAGTCTCAGCAACACTGAAGCTTTCTTT
TRBJ2-5	-	TRBV7-2	-	CASSLVGGGMQETQYF	TGTGCCAGCAGCTTAGTGGGCGGCGGAATGCAAGAGACCCAGTACTTC
TRBJ1-2	-	TRBV6-1	many	CASSADSALGYGYTF	TGTGCCAGCAGTGCAGACAGCGCCTTAGGCTATGGCTACACCTTC
TRBJ2-5	-	TRBV7-3	many	CASSLSPGQETQYF	TGTGCCAGCAGCTTAAGTCCGGGGCAAGAGACCCAGTACTTC
TRBJ2-3	-	TRBV11-1	many	CASSLGTTPTDTQYF	TGTGCCAGCAGCTTAGGGACTACGCCCACAGATACGCAGTATTTT
TRBJ1-1	-	TRBV5-1	-	CASSLAADEMNTEAFF	TGCGCCAGCAGCTTGGCTGCGGACGAAATGAACACTGAAGCTTTCTTT
TRBJ1-6	-	TRBV7-8	many	CASSWAQGGNSPLHF	TGTGCCAGCAGTTGGGCGCAGGGCGGGAATTCACCCCTCCACTTT
TRBJ1-6	TRBD1	TRBV5-1	many	CASSLGGQGRSPLHF	TGCGCCAGCAGCTTAGGAGGACAGGGAAGGTCACCCCTCCACTTT
TRBJ1-3	-	TRBV9	-	CASSVRDSGGNTIYF	TGTGCCAGCAGCGTTCGGGACTCGGGAGGAAACACCATATATTTT
TRBJ2-7	TRBD1	TRBV19	-	CASSSRDSSSYEQYF	TGTGCCAGTAGTAGCCGGGACAGCAGCTCCTACGAGCAGTACTTC